A single sample is the source of the 30 T cell receptor beta chains below, sequenced in a study of regulatory T cells in long-lasting Graves disease. Time point reported: persistent/refractory GD, antithyroid drugs over 5 years with positive TRAb. Scientists built the TCR library using RNA that was extracted from PBMCs. Library construction for TCR beta used iRepertoire HTBI primers and Arm-PCR of CDR3 regions. TCRdb re-analysed the multiplex PCR reads in MiXCR, keeping a single row per CDR3 protein. This sample yields around 460,000 distinct CDR3 sequences, of which roughly 22% are seen a single time; around 13% belongs to the top ten. Specimen: peripheral blood mononuclear cells (PBMCs), collected when the disease was refractory, from a patient treated with antithyroid drugs. These receptors were obtained from a female donor with Graves disease.

This clonotype has at least ten counts. The chain combines TRBV5-1 with TRBJ1-4, with 10 bases aligning to TRBD1. J lost 2 bases, V lost 5 bases, and 12 bases had no gene match. Germline V CDR1 and CDR2: SGHRS, YFSETQ. This CDR3 is 18 amino acids long. The CDR3 DNA is TGCGCCAGCAGATCGGGACAGGGGAGTCGTCCGACTAATGAAAAACTGTTTTTT. Protein sequence: CASRSGQGSRPTNEKLFF.

As regards this clonotype: An end of the junction does not agree with germline; a read error may underlie this. The chain carries TRBV28 and TRBJ1-6; D not resolved. The CDR3 is 17 amino acids. The germline CDR1 and CDR2 sequences are MDHEN and SYDVKM. This CDR3 is CASSWGARRSYNPPLHF. The CDR3 nucleotides are TGTGCCAGCAGTTGGGGAGCTAGACGCTCCTATAATCCACCCCTCCACTTT.

This clonotype was recorded many times. V and J are TRBV2 and TRBJ2-7; D is unclear. V was cut by 4 bases and J by 6 bases, with 16 bases left in between. Germline V lookup: CDR1 SNHLY, CDR2 FYNNEI. The CDR3 is 14 residues long. In DNA form, the CDR3 reads TGTGCCAGCAGTGCCAGAATCTTGTTACTCGAGCAGTACTTC. Protein: CASSARILLLEQYF.

This clonotype has only one observation. This chain uses TRBV7-9 with TRBJ2-1; a possible D gene is TRBD1 (6 bases). Trimming took 2 bases from V and 2 from J, leaving 7 bases between them. CDR1 and CDR2 (germline): SEHNR, FQNEAQ (reference sequence). The CDR3 has 14 residues. The CDR3, as DNA: TGTGCCAGCAGCTTACGGGACACCTACAATGAGCAGTTCTTC. Its protein is CASSLRDTYNEQFF.

This clonotype was observed at least ten times. The V gene is TRBV28, the J gene TRBJ1-1; D unresolved. This CDR3 is 12 amino acids long. The ends were cut back, 5 bases at V and 5 bases at J, with 9 bases in the middle. The germline CDR1 and CDR2 sequences are MDHEN and SYDVKM. In DNA, the CDR3 is TGTGCCAGCAGTCTTAGAACGACTGAAGCTTTCTTT. Its translation is CASSLRTTEAFF.

About this clonotype itself: Germline is not matched at one junction end, which may reflect a read error. The chain carries TRBV11-3 and TRBJ1-5, with D unclear. Per the germline V gene, CDR1 is SGHNT and CDR2 is YENEEA. The CDR3 runs 13 residues. The CDR3 DNA is TGTGCCAGCAGCCTATTTAGCAATCAGCCCCGGCATTTT. Translation: CASSLFSNQPRHF. The variable domain in full, completed from reference TRBV11-3 and TRBJ1-5, reads EAGVVQSPRYKIIEKKQPVAFWCNPISGHNTLYWYLQNLGQGPELLIRYENEEAVDDSQLPKDRFSAERLKGVDSTLKIQPAELGDSAVYLCASSLFSNQPRHFGDGTRLSIL.

The sample holds one count of this clonotype. This may stem from a read error, because a much larger clone lies one nucleotide away. The chain combines TRBV7-8 with TRBJ1-5; no definite D call. Germline V gene lookup returns CDR1 SGHVS and CDR2 FQNEAQ. V was cut by 6 bases and J by 6 bases, with 12 bases left in between. CDR3 size: 13 residues. CDR3 loop: CASRSGVGQPQHF. DNA of the CDR3: TGTGCCAGCAGATCCGGGGTTGGTCAGCCCCAGCATTTT.

This clonotype was found many times. This sequence joins TRBV7-2 and TRBJ2-5; 10 bases line up with TRBD1. This CDR3 is 14 amino acids long. CDR1 SGHTA and CDR2 FQGNSA come from the germline V gene. With V trimmed by 7 bases and J by 4 bases, 6 bases remained unmatched. The DNA for the CDR3 is TGTGCCAGCACGACAGGGGGCGCAATAGAGACCCAGTACTTC. Encoded protein: CASTTGGAIETQYF.

V usage is TRBV4-3 and J usage is TRBJ1-1; no firm D call. Trimming took off 0 bases at V and 10 bases at J, with 12 bases between the two ends. The CDR3 is 13 amino acids. The germline V gene encodes CDR1 LGHNA and CDR2 YSLEER. CDR3 region: CASSQDIGLAAFF. The DNA for the CDR3 is TGCGCCAGCAGCCAAGATATAGGTTTAGCAGCTTTCTTT.

This clonotype is a singleton in its sample. Mismatch with germline at one junction end may stem from a read error. This rearrangement joins TRBV6-6 to TRBJ1-1, with D maybe TRBD1 (5 bases). The CDR3 consists of 16 residues. CDR1 is MNHNY and CDR2 is SVGAGI in the germline V gene (reference sequence). CDR3 DNA sequence: TGTGCCTGCAGTTACTCGAGGGGCAGATTCAACACTGAAGCTTTCTTT. Protein sequence: CACSYSRGRFNTEAFF.

At least ten counts were recorded for this clonotype. A read error is possible here, since a much larger clone lies one base away. The chain couples TRBV6-1 to TRBJ1-5; D is undetermined. The germline V gene has CDR1 MNHNS and CDR2 SASEGT. The CDR3 has 12 amino acids. V shed 3 bases and J shed 3 bases, with 3 bases lying between them. CDR3 sequence reads: CASSDVNQPQHF. The CDR3 coding sequence is TGTGCCAGCAGTGACGTCAATCAGCCCCAGCATTTT.

This clonotype was seen many times. The chain carries TRBV6-1 and TRBJ2-2; 13 bases align to TRBD2. V lost 4 bases to trimming and J lost 1 base; unmatched junction nucleotides: 9. CDR1 is MNHNS and CDR2 is SASEGT in the germline V gene. This CDR3 has 19 residues. CDR3 in amino acids: CASSALRGLAGRNTGELFF. DNA of the CDR3: TGTGCCAGCAGTGCCCTGAGGGGACTAGCGGGAAGGAACACCGGGGAGCTGTTTTTT.

Only a few counts were recorded for this clonotype. The V call is TRBV2, the J call TRBJ1-3, with TRBD1 matching 7 bases. Germline V lookup: CDR1 SNHLY, CDR2 FYNNEI. The CDR3 is made up of 11 amino acids. DNA for the CDR3: TGTGGCAGGGGGTTGGCAAACACCATATATTTT. Translating it yields CGRGLANTIYF.

A few counts support this clonotype. The chain employs TRBV12-3 or TRBV12-4 and TRBJ2-2, with TRBD1 identical over 7 bases. V gave up 5 bases and J gave up 0 bases; unmatched junction bases: 12. CDR3 length: 18 residues. CDR3 sequence: CASSPLVGTETNTGELFF. The CDR3 DNA sequence: TGTGCCAGCAGTCCCCTCGTAGGGACAGAGACGAACACCGGGGAGCTGTTTTTT.

This clonotype was found a few times. V is TRBV9 and J is TRBJ2-7; unclear D gene. CDR1 and CDR2 (germline): SGDLS, YYNGEE. Trimming cost V 4 bases and J 3 bases, with 11 bases left between them. The CDR3 is made up of 13 amino acids. This chain's CDR3 is CASSPPAHYEQYF. CDR3 nucleotide sequence: TGTGCCAGCAGCCCACCGGCGCACTACGAGCAGTACTTC.

As to this clonotype: One end of the junction fails to match germline, which may point to a read error. The V gene is TRBV15, the J gene TRBJ2-5; no reliable D call. This CDR3 has 14 amino acids. Germline-derived CDR1 and CDR2 are LNHNV and YYDKDF (reference sequence). CDR3 sequence reads: CATSSEQLRETQYF. The CDR3 DNA is TGTGCCACCAGCAGCGAGCAGCTCAGAGAGACCCAATACTTC.

The chain uses TRBV20-1 and TRBJ1-5; 8 bases are shared with TRBD1. There are 17 residues in the CDR3. Trimming cost V 2 bases and J 2 bases; bases outside gene matches: 11. From germline, CDR1 is DFQATT and CDR2 SNEGSKA (reference sequence). The CDR3 protein is CSARRQGARGGNQPQHF. The CDR3 DNA is TGCAGTGCTAGAAGGCAGGGGGCTCGGGGAGGCAATCAGCCCCAGCATTTT.

This clonotype was seen many times. The genes are TRBV13 and TRBJ2-5, with TRBD1 matching over 9 bases. This CDR3 has 14 residues. The V gene's germline CDR1 is PRHDT and CDR2 FYEKMQ (reference sequence). V dropped 5 bases and J dropped 5; count of bases not matched to a gene: 6. CDR3 amino acids: CASSRDRGKETQYF. The CDR3 coding sequence is TGTGCCAGCAGCCGCGACAGGGGGAAGGAGACCCAGTACTTC.

As for this clonotype: A much more abundant neighbour one base away suggests this may be a read error. The V and J genes are TRBV28 and TRBJ1-2; possibly TRBD1 for D (6 bases). The V end was cut by 6 bases, the J end by 2 bases, with 19 bases between. The germline V gene has CDR1 MDHEN and CDR2 SYDVKM. The CDR3 is made up of 16 amino acids. Here the CDR3 DNA reads TGTGCCAGCAGCCTGGACGGGGGGCGCTGGAACTATGGCTACACCTTC. Translated, it gives CASSLDGGRWNYGYTF.

The V gene is TRBV15, the J gene TRBJ1-1, with no clear D. V lost 0 bases, J lost 5 bases, and 16 bases lay in between. CDR3 length: 16 amino acids. In germline, CDR1 is LNHNV, CDR2 YYDKDF (reference sequence). The CDR3 here is CATSRDRRGAGTEAFF. The CDR3 DNA follows: TGTGCCACCAGCAGAGATAGGCGGGGAGCGGGGACTGAAGCTTTCTTT. The variable domain in full, with the rest retrieved from reference TRBV15 and TRBJ1-1, is DAMVIQNPRYQVTQFGKPVTLSCSQTLNHNVMYWYQQKSSQAPKLLFHYYDKDFNNEADTPDNFQSRRPNTSFCFLDIRSPGLGDTAMYLCATSRDRRGAGTEAFFGQGTRLTVV.

This clonotype was seen at least ten times. This chain joins TRBV28 and TRBJ1-2; 7 positions match TRBD1. Unmatched junction bases numbered 10, after V lost 5 bases and J lost 4 bases. The CDR3 has 15 amino acids. The germline V gene has CDR1 MDHEN and CDR2 SYDVKM. In nucleotides, the CDR3 is TGTGCCAGCAGTACGATAAGGGGGCCGGTCTATGGCTACACCTTC. Translation gives CASSTIRGPVYGYTF.

The genes are TRBV29-1 and TRBJ2-3; D not resolved. CDR1 is SQVTM and CDR2 is ANQGSEA in the germline V gene. This CDR3 has 10 amino acids. V was shortened by 5 bases and J by 4 bases, with 4 bases between the two germline ends. In DNA form, the CDR3 reads TGCAGCGTTTCTGCAGATACGCAGTATTTT. Translated, it gives CSVSADTQYF.

This clonotype was recorded many times. The rearrangement links TRBV28 to TRBJ2-5, with 12 positions matching TRBD1. V lost 6 bases and J lost 3; bases outside the gene matches: 8. Looked up from germline, CDR1 is MDHEN and CDR2 is SYDVKM. CDR3 length: 16 amino acids. The CDR3 DNA reads as TGTGCCAGCAGGCTCACCGGGACAGGGGGCGAAGAGACCCAGTACTTC. This translates into CASRLTGTGGEETQYF.

This clonotype was picked up a small number of times. This chain uses TRBV27 with TRBJ1-1; 10 nucleotides align to TRBD1. After removal of 8 bases from V and 9 bases from J, the junction contained 15 bases not matched to a gene. Germline assignment: CDR1 MNHEY and CDR2 SMNVEV (reference sequence). This CDR3 has 15 residues. The CDR3 coding sequence is TGTGCCAGCGGGGGCAACCGGGACAGGGGTGGGAAAGCTTTCTTT. This translates into CASGGNRDRGGKAFF.

The V call is TRBV14, the J call TRBJ1-5; TRBD1 is a possible D gene (6 bases). The CDR3 runs 17 residues. Deletions cut 4 bases from V and 1 base from J, with 17 bases between. Per the germline V gene, CDR1 is SGHDN and CDR2 is FVKESK. The CDR3 loop is CASSLGPWGHSNQPQHF. The DNA for the CDR3 is TGTGCCAGCAGCCTAGGCCCCTGGGGGCACAGCAATCAGCCCCAGCATTTT.

This clonotype was recorded many times. This chain connects TRBV7-2 to TRBJ1-1; no firm D call. Between the trimmed V and J ends, which lost 7 bases and 2 bases, there was a span of 11 bases. The CDR3 loop spans 13 amino acids. Germline assignment: CDR1 SGHTA and CDR2 FQGNSA. The DNA for the CDR3 is TGTGCCAGCACCTACGACCTCAACACTGAAGCTTTCTTT. Translating it yields CASTYDLNTEAFF.

This clonotype was seen many times. The rearrangement uses TRBV12-3 or TRBV12-4 and TRBJ2-5; 13 positions agree with TRBD2. CDR3 length: 15 amino acids. The junction had 4 bases not matched to a gene; V was cut back by 6 bases and J by 3 bases. The DNA of the CDR3 is TGTGCCAGCAGCCAAGGACTAGCGGGGGAAGAGACCCAGTACTTC. Amino acid sequence: CASSQGLAGEETQYF.

This clonotype appeared many times. The rearrangement uses TRBV27 and TRBJ1-4; D is unresolved. The CDR3 has 17 amino acids. Trimming removed 5 bases at V and 4 bases at J, with 20 bases between. The germline V gene encodes CDR1 MNHEY and CDR2 SMNVEV (reference sequence). The chain's CDR3 is CASSPSSIRGLNEKLFF. The CDR3 DNA is TGTGCCAGCAGTCCGAGCTCCATTCGTGGCCTTAATGAAAAACTGTTTTTT.

The V call is TRBV29-1, the J call TRBJ2-1; 8 bases fit TRBD2. The CDR3 runs 13 residues. CDR1 is SQVTM, CDR2 ANQGSEA, per germline. J was trimmed by 6 bases and V by 1 base; bases with no gene match: 2. CDR3 sequence reads: CSVEAGGSNEQFF. CDR3 nucleotide sequence: TGCAGCGTTGAAGCGGGAGGGAGCAATGAGCAGTTCTTC.

This chain links TRBV11-1 with TRBJ2-1; 10 bases are a match to TRBD2. With 1 base clipped from V and 5 bases from J, the junction kept 2 bases outside the gene matches. Germline CDR1 SGHAT, CDR2 FQDESV (reference sequence). CDR3 length: 15 residues. In DNA, the CDR3 is TGTGCCAGCAGCTTAGGGACTAGCGGACACAATGAGCAGTTCTTC. Translation gives CASSLGTSGHNEQFF. Filled out from reference TRBV11-1 and TRBJ2-1, the complete variable domain reads EAEVAQSPRYKITEKSQAVAFWCDPISGHATLYWYRQILGQGPELLVQFQDESVVDDSQLPKDRFSAERLKGVDSTLKIQPAELGDSAMYLCASSLGTSGHNEQFFGPGTRLTVL.